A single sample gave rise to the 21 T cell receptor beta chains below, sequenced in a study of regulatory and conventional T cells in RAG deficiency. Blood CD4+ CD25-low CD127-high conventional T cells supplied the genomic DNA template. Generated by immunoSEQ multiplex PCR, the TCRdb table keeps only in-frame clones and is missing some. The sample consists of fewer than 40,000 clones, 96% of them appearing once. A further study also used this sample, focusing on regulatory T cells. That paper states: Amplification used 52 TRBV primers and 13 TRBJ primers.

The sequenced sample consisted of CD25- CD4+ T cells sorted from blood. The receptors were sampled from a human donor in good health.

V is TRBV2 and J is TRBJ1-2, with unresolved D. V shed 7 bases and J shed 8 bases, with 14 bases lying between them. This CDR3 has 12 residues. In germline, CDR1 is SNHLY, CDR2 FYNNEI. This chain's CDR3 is CASNRDLGGYTF. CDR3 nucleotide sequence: TGTGCCAGCAACCGCGACCTAGGCGGCTACACCTTC.

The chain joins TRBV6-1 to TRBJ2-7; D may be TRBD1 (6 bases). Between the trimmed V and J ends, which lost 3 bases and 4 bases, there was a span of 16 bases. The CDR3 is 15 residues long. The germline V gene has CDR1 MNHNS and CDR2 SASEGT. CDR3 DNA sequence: TGTGCCAGCAGTGACGACAGGCCGGGAAGGTACGAGCAGTACTTC. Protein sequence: CASSDDRPGRYEQYF.

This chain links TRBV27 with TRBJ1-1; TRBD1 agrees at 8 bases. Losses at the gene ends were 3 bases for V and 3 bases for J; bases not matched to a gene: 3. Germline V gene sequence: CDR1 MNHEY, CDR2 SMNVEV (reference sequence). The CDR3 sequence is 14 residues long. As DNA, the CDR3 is TGTGCCAGCAGTTTTGCGGACAGGGACACTGAAGCTTTCTTT. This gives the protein CASSFADRDTEAFF.

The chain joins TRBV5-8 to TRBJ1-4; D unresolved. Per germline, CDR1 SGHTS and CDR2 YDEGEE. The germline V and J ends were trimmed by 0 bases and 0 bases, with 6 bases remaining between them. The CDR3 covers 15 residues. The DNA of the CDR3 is TGTGCCAGCAGCTTGGGGTCAGCAACTAATGAAAAACTGTTTTTT. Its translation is CASSLGSATNEKLFF.

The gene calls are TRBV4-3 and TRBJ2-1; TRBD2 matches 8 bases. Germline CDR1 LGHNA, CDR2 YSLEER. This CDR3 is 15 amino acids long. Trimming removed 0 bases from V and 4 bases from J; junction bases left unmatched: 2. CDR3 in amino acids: CASSQEEREYNEQFF. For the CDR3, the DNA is TGCGCCAGCAGCCAAGAGGAGCGGGAGTACAATGAGCAGTTCTTC.

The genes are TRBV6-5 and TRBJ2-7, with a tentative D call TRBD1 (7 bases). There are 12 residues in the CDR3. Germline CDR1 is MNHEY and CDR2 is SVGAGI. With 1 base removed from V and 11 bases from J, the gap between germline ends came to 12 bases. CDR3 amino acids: CASSYWRGLEYF. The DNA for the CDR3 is TGTGCCAGCAGTTACTGGAGGGGGCTGGAGTACTTC.

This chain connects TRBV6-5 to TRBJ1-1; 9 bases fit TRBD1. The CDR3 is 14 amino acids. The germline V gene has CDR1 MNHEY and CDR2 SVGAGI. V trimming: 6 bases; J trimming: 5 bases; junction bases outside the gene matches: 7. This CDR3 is CASREGQGSTEAFF. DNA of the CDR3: TGTGCCAGCAGGGAGGGACAGGGAAGTACTGAAGCTTTCTTT.

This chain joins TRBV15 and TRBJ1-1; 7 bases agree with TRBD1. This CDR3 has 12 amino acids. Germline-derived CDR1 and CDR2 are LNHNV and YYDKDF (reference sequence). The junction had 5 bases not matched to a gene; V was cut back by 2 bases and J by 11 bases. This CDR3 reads CATSRPDRAAFF. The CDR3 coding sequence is TGTGCCACCAGCAGACCCGACAGGGCTGCTTTCTTT.

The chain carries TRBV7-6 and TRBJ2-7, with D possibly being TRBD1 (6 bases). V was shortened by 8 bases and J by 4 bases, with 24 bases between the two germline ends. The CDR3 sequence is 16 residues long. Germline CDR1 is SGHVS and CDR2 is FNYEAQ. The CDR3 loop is CASGTGTSASHYEQYF. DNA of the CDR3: TGTGCCAGCGGGACCGGGACAAGCGCATCACATTACGAGCAGTACTTC.

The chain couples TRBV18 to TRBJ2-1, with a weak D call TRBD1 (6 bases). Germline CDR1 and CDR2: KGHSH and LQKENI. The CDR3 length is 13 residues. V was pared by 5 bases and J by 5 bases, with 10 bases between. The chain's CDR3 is CASSRTANNEQFF. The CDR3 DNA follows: TGTGCCAGCTCAAGGACAGCCAACAATGAGCAGTTCTTC. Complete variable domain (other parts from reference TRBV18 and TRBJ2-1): NAGVMQNPRHLVRRRGQEARLRCSPMKGHSHVYWYRQLPEEGLKFMVYLQKENIIDESGMPKERFSAEFPKEGPSILRIQQVVRGDSAAYFCASSRTANNEQFFGPGTRLTVL.

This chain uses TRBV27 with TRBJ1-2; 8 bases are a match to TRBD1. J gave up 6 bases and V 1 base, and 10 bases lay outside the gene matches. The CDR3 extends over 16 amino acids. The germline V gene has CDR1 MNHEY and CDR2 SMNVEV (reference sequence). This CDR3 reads CASSLWSGGQGNGYTF. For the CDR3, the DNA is TGTGCCAGCAGTTTATGGTCAGGGGGCCAGGGAAATGGCTACACCTTC.

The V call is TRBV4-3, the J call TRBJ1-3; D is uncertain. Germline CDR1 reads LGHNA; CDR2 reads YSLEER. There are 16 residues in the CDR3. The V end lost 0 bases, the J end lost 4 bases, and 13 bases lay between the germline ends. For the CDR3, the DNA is TGCGCCAGCAGCCAAGATCCATCAGCGATCGGAAACACCATATATTTT. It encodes CASSQDPSAIGNTIYF.

CDR3 residues: CASSGGVTDTQYF. CDR3 sequence (DNA): TGTGCCAGCTCAGGGGGGGTCACAGATACGCAGTATTTT. The chain carries TRBV18 and TRBJ2-3, with TRBD2 matching over 7 bases. Germline V gene lookup returns CDR1 KGHSH and CDR2 LQKENI. V dropped 5 bases and J dropped 2; count of bases not matched to a gene: 1. This CDR3 contains 13 residues.

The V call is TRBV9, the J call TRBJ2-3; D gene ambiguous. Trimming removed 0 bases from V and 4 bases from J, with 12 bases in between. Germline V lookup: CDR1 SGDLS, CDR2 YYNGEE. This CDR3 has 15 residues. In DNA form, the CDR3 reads TGTGCCAGCAGCGTAGCCCCGGGTTTAGCAGATACGCAGTATTTT. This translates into CASSVAPGLADTQYF.

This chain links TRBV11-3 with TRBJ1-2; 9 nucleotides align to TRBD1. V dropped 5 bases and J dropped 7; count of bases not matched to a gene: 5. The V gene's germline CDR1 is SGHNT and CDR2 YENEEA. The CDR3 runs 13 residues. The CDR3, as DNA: TGTGCCAGCAGCACCCGGACAGGGGCTGGCTACACCTTC. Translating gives CASSTRTGAGYTF.

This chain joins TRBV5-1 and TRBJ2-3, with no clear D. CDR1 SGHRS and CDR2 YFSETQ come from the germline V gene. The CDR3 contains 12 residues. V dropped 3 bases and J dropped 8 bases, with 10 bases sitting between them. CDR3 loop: CASSWSPGTQYF. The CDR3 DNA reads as TGCGCCAGCAGCTGGTCCCCGGGTACGCAGTATTTT.

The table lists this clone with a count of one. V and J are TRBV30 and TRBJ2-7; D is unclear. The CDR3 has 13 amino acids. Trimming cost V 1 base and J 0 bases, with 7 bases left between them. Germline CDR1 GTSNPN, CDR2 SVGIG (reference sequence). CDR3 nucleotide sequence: TGTGCCTGGAGTGGGCTAGGCTCCTACGAGCAGTACTTC. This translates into CAWSGLGSYEQYF.

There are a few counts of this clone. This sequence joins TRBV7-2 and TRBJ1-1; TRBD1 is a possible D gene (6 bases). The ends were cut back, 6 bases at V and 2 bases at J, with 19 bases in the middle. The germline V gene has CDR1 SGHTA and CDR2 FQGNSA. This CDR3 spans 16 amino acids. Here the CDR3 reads CASSIRAQQGNTEAFF. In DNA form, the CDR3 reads TGTGCCAGCAGTATTCGGGCCCAACAGGGTAACACTGAAGCTTTCTTT.

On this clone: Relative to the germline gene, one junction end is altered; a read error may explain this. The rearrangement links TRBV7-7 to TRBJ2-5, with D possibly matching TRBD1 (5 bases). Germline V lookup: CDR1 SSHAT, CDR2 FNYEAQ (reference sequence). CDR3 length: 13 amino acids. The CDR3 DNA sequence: TGTGCTAGCAGAGAGACAGCAAGGGAGACCCAGTACTTC. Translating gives CASRETARETQYF.

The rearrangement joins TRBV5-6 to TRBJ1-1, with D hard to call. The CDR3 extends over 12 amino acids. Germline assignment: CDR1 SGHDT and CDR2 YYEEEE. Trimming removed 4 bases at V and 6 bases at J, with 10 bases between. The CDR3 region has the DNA TGTGCCAGCAGCCATCCCGGGGCTGAAGCTTTCTTT. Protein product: CASSHPGAEAFF.

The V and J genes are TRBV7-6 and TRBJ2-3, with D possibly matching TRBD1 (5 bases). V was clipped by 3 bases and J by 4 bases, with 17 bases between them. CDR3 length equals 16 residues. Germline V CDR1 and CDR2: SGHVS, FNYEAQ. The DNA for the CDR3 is TGTGCCAGCAGCTTCTCGCAGGGCTCAACCGCAGATACGCAGTATTTT. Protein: CASSFSQGSTADTQYF.